Detailed here is one T cell receptor (beta chain). The record originates from a study of blood T cell repertoires in COVID-19. On the study more broadly: The origin of the acute and convalescent COVID-19 samples was the United States, Italy and Spain. Sample material is recorded as cDNA or gDNA derived from T cells, B-cell-depleted T cells, or PBMCs.

The authors' processing: By means of reference gene primer amplification, nucleated cell counts were estimated. Measured with immunoSEQ multiplex PCR; TCRdb has only the in-frame clones, and not every one. V, J and clone size are taken as reported in that table, and D and trimming were inferred from the DNA itself. The sample lists about 170,000 clones; around 87% were seen once. The material sequenced was peripheral blood. The origin of this receptor is a young man with active or convalescent COVID-19.

The DNA of the CDR3 is TGTGCCTGGAGTGTTCTACCCCGGACTAGCGGGGGTCCTGGCAATGAGCAGTTCTTC. This gives the protein CAWSVLPRTSGGPGNEQFF. The chain couples TRBV30 to TRBJ2-1, with TRBD2 matching over 13 bases. Per the germline V gene, CDR1 is GTSNPN and CDR2 is SVGIG (reference sequence). V shed 0 bases and J 6 bases; nucleotides not matched to a gene: 14. CDR3 length: 19 amino acids.